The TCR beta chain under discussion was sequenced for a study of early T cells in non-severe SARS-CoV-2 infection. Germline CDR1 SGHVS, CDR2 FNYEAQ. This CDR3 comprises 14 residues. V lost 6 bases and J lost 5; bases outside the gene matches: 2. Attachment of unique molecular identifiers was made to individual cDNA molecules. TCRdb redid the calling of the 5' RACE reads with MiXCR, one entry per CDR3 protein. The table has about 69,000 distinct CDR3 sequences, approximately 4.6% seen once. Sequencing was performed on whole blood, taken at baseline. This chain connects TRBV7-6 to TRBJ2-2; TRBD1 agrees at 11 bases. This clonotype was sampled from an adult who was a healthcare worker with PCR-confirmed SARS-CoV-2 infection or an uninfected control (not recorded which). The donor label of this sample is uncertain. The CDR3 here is CASSGQGATGELFF. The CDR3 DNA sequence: TGTGCCAGCAGTGGACAGGGGGCTACCGGGGAGCTGTTTTTT.